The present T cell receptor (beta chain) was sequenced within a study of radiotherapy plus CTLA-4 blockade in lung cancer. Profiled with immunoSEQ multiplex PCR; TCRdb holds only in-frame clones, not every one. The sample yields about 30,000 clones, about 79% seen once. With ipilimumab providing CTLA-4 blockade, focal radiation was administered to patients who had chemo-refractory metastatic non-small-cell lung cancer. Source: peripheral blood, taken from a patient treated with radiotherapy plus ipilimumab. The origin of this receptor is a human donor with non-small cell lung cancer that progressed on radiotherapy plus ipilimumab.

The CDR3 spells CAIGGLAGEEEQFF. The CDR3 DNA reads as TGTGCCATCGGGGGACTAGCGGGGGAGGAAGAGCAGTTCTTC. This chain connects TRBV10-3 to TRBJ2-1, with 14 bases aligning to TRBD2. V lost 8 bases, J lost 10 bases, and 7 bases stayed unmatched. Germline V CDR1 and CDR2: ENHRY, SYGVKD. This CDR3 is 14 amino acids long.